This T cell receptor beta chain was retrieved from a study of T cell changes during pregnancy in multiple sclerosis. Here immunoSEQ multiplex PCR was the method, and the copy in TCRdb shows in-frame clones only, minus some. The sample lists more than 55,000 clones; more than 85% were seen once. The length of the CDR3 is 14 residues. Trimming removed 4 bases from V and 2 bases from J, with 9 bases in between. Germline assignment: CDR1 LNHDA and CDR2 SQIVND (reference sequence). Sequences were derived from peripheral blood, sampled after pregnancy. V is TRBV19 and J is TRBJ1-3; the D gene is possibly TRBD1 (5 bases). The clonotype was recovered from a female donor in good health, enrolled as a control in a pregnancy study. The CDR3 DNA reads TGTGCCAGTAGTACAGGGAAGGCTGGAAACACCATATATTTT. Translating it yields CASSTGKAGNTIYF. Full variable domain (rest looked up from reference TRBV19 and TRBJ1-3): DGGITQSPKYLFRKEGQNVTLSCEQNLNHDAMYWYRQDPGQGLRLIYYSQIVNDFQKGDIAEGYSVSREKKESFPLTVTSAQKNPTAFYLCASSTGKAGNTIYFGEGSWLTVV.